The rows below give T cell receptor beta chains drawn from one sample of a study of T cells in Graves' hyperthyroidism and ophthalmopathy. TCRdb re-called the multiplex PCR reads with MiXCR, one entry per CDR3 protein. The sample contains 150,000 to 200,000 distinct CDR3 sequences, about 9.4% of which appear only once. Input material: blood. The receptors derive from a woman between 18 and 29 years old with Graves' hyperthyroidism that later progressed to Graves' ophthalmopathy. CDR3s include the opening cysteine and the closing phenylalanine or tryptophan. Fields, in order: D gene, V gene, J gene, clone size, CDR3 protein, CDR3 DNA. D genes are given only for firm matches. A clone size is listed for some rows: how often the clone was seen (once, few, many), or a class if it is expanded.

d_gene: NA
v_gene: TRBV4-1
j_gene: TRBJ1-5
abundance: many
CDR3aa: CASSQGEIGNQPQHF
CDR3nt: TGCGCCAGCAGCCAAGGAGAAATAGGAAATCAGCCCCAGCATTTT

d_gene: NA
v_gene: TRBV20-1
j_gene: TRBJ1-1
abundance: many
CDR3aa: CSAAPFSGVITEAFF
CDR3nt: TGCAGTGCTGCTCCTTTCTCAGGGGTTATCACTGAAGCTTTCTTT

d_gene: NA
v_gene: TRBV7-9
j_gene: TRBJ1-3
abundance: few
CDR3aa: CASSSGRFSGNTIYF
CDR3nt: TGTGCCAGCAGCTCCGGACGGTTCTCTGGAAACACCATATATTTT

d_gene: NA
v_gene: TRBV3-1
j_gene: TRBJ2-7
abundance: many
CDR3aa: CASSQITGRFEQYF
CDR3nt: TGTGCCAGCAGCCAGATAACAGGGCGCTTCGAGCAGTACTTC

d_gene: TRBD1
v_gene: TRBV5-4
j_gene: TRBJ1-1
abundance: few
CDR3aa: CASSRFLRDRGHGTEAFF
CDR3nt: TGTGCCAGCAGCAGATTCCTCCGGGACAGGGGCCATGGCACTGAAGCTTTCTTT

d_gene: NA
v_gene: TRBV5-4
j_gene: TRBJ2-2
abundance: NA
CDR3aa: CASSYRQPIGSGELFF
CDR3nt: TGTGCCAGCAGCTACCGACAGCCGATTGGGTCCGGGGAGCTGTTTTTT

d_gene: NA
v_gene: TRBV14
j_gene: TRBJ2-7
abundance: few
CDR3aa: CASSLPGGRWGGEQYF
CDR3nt: TGTGCCAGCAGCCTCCCCGGAGGTCGTTGGGGAGGTGAGCAGTACTTC

d_gene: TRBD2
v_gene: TRBV6-2/TRBV6-3
j_gene: TRBJ2-2
abundance: many
CDR3aa: CASSWTSGGTGELFF
CDR3nt: TGTGCCAGCAGTTGGACTAGCGGGGGGACCGGGGAGCTGTTTTTT

d_gene: NA
v_gene: TRBV19
j_gene: TRBJ1-1
abundance: many
CDR3aa: CASSYGALNTEAFF
CDR3nt: TGTGCCAGTTCTTACGGGGCCCTGAACACTGAAGCTTTCTTT

d_gene: TRBD2
v_gene: TRBV6-1
j_gene: TRBJ2-4
abundance: many
CDR3aa: CASSEDGGSTKNIQYF
CDR3nt: TGTGCCAGCAGTGAAGACGGGGGGTCGACCAAAAACATTCAGTACTTC

d_gene: TRBD2
v_gene: TRBV9
j_gene: TRBJ2-7
abundance: NA
CDR3aa: CASSPLQSGGAYEQYF
CDR3nt: TGTGCCAGCAGCCCTCTCCAAAGCGGGGGGGCCTACGAGCAGTACTTC

d_gene: NA
v_gene: TRBV10-3
j_gene: TRBJ1-3
abundance: many
CDR3aa: CAISESWEAASGNTIYF
CDR3nt: TGTGCCATCAGTGAGTCGTGGGAGGCAGCTTCGGGGAACACCATATATTTT

d_gene: NA
v_gene: TRBV2
j_gene: TRBJ2-1
abundance: many
CDR3aa: CASSLGGLKTGGEQFF
CDR3nt: TGTGCCAGCAGTCTGGGGGGACTGAAAACAGGTGGTGAGCAGTTCTTC

d_gene: TRBD2
v_gene: TRBV13
j_gene: TRBJ2-7
abundance: many
CDR3aa: CASSPGGEQYF
CDR3nt: TGTGCCAGCAGCCCGGGAGGGGAGCAGTACTTC

d_gene: TRBD2
v_gene: TRBV9
j_gene: TRBJ2-5
abundance: many
CDR3aa: CASSVSVLAGDQETQYF
CDR3nt: TGTGCCAGCAGCGTATCTGTCCTAGCGGGGGACCAAGAGACCCAGTACTTC

d_gene: TRBD2
v_gene: TRBV7-8
j_gene: TRBJ2-7
abundance: many
CDR3aa: CASSHSTGGREQYF
CDR3nt: TGTGCCAGCAGCCATTCCACGGGAGGACGCGAGCAGTACTTC

d_gene: NA
v_gene: TRBV7-6
j_gene: TRBJ2-1
abundance: many
CDR3aa: CASSSRTLSEQFF
CDR3nt: TGTGCCAGCAGCTCCAGGACACTAAGTGAGCAGTTCTTC

d_gene: NA
v_gene: TRBV3-1
j_gene: TRBJ1-1
abundance: many
CDR3aa: CASSQGAGVRSGEAFF
CDR3nt: TGTGCCAGCAGCCAAGGTGCGGGGGTCCGCTCAGGGGAAGCTTTCTTT

d_gene: NA
v_gene: TRBV15
j_gene: TRBJ2-1
abundance: many
CDR3aa: CATSRDLRGASNEQFF
CDR3nt: TGTGCCACCAGCAGAGATCTACGGGGGGCGTCCAATGAGCAGTTCTTC

d_gene: NA
v_gene: TRBV29-1
j_gene: TRBJ2-2
abundance: many
CDR3aa: CSAVVSQGLTTGELFF
CDR3nt: TGCAGCGCCGTTGTATCCCAGGGGCTGACCACCGGGGAGCTGTTTTTT

d_gene: NA
v_gene: TRBV27
j_gene: TRBJ2-3
abundance: many
CDR3aa: CASSLSEGDTQYF
CDR3nt: TGTGCCAGCAGTTTATCGGAAGGAGATACGCAGTATTTT

d_gene: TRBD1
v_gene: TRBV7-9
j_gene: TRBJ1-6
abundance: many
CDR3aa: CASSLTLLGQGGSYNSPLHF
CDR3nt: TGTGCCAGCAGCTTAACACTACTCGGACAGGGGGGATCCTATAATTCACCCCTCCACTTT

d_gene: NA
v_gene: TRBV19
j_gene: TRBJ2-1
abundance: NA
CDR3aa: CASSVTGRTAHEQFF
CDR3nt: TGTGCCAGTAGTGTCACAGGGAGGACAGCCCATGAGCAGTTCTTC

d_gene: TRBD2
v_gene: TRBV28
j_gene: TRBJ2-1
abundance: many
CDR3aa: CASSFGAGGGVNEQFF
CDR3nt: TGTGCCAGCAGTTTTGGTGCGGGAGGGGGGGTCAATGAGCAGTTCTTC

d_gene: NA
v_gene: TRBV20-1
j_gene: TRBJ2-2
abundance: many
CDR3aa: CSVSGRNTGELFF
CDR3nt: TGCAGTGTTTCCGGAAGGAACACCGGGGAGCTGTTTTTT

d_gene: NA
v_gene: TRBV10-3
j_gene: TRBJ2-7
abundance: many
CDR3aa: CAISGSAYEQYF
CDR3nt: TGTGCCATCAGTGGCAGTGCCTACGAGCAGTACTTC

d_gene: NA
v_gene: TRBV5-8
j_gene: TRBJ2-3
abundance: few
CDR3aa: CASSKLAATDTQYF
CDR3nt: TGTGCCAGCAGCAAATTAGCGGCCACAGATACGCAGTATTTT

d_gene: TRBD1
v_gene: TRBV12-3/TRBV12-4
j_gene: TRBJ1-5
abundance: many
CDR3aa: CASRRQGGDNQPQHF
CDR3nt: TGTGCCAGCAGGCGACAGGGAGGCGACAATCAGCCCCAGCATTTT

d_gene: NA
v_gene: TRBV7-9
j_gene: TRBJ2-1
abundance: many
CDR3aa: CASSWGDNEQFF
CDR3nt: TGTGCCAGCAGCTGGGGGGACAATGAGCAGTTCTTC

d_gene: TRBD1
v_gene: TRBV3-1
j_gene: TRBJ2-2
abundance: few
CDR3aa: CASSPQTGGGGELFF
CDR3nt: TGTGCCAGCAGCCCACAGACAGGGGGTGGCGGGGAGCTGTTTTTT

d_gene: NA
v_gene: TRBV15
j_gene: TRBJ2-7
abundance: many
CDR3aa: CATSRRVASYEQYF
CDR3nt: TGTGCCACCAGCAGGAGGGTCGCCTCCTACGAGCAGTACTTC

d_gene: NA
v_gene: TRBV28
j_gene: TRBJ1-1
abundance: many
CDR3aa: CASSQTVMRGTEAFF
CDR3nt: TGTGCCAGCAGTCAGACCGTAATGAGGGGCACTGAAGCTTTCTTT

d_gene: NA
v_gene: TRBV28
j_gene: TRBJ2-3
abundance: few
CDR3aa: CASSSLGRATTDTQYF
CDR3nt: TGTGCCAGCAGTTCCCTTGGCAGGGCCACTACAGATACGCAGTATTTT

d_gene: TRBD2
v_gene: TRBV6-1
j_gene: TRBJ2-1
abundance: few
CDR3aa: CATGAQIRGGPSWRQFF
CDR3nt: TGTGCCACGGGGGCCCAAATCCGGGGGGGGCCTTCGTGGAGGCAGTTCTTC

d_gene: NA
v_gene: TRBV5-1
j_gene: TRBJ1-4
abundance: many
CDR3aa: CASRLNEKLFF
CDR3nt: TGCGCCAGTCGATTGAATGAAAAACTGTTTTTT

d_gene: NA
v_gene: TRBV14
j_gene: TRBJ2-3
abundance: NA
CDR3aa: CASSQIRRSTDTQYF
CDR3nt: TGTGCCAGCAGCCAGATACGGAGATCCACAGATACGCAGTATTTT

d_gene: NA
v_gene: TRBV5-1
j_gene: TRBJ2-2
abundance: many
CDR3aa: CASSFDGANTGELFF
CDR3nt: TGCGCCAGCAGCTTTGATGGGGCGAACACCGGGGAGCTGTTTTTT

d_gene: NA
v_gene: TRBV3-1
j_gene: TRBJ1-2
abundance: many
CDR3aa: CASSQGSFGYTF
CDR3nt: TGTGCCAGCAGCCAAGGGTCATTCGGCTACACCTTC

d_gene: NA
v_gene: TRBV20-1
j_gene: TRBJ2-1
abundance: NA
CDR3aa: CSARDILASGEQFF
CDR3nt: TGCAGTGCTAGAGACATACTAGCTTCAGGCGAGCAGTTCTTC

d_gene: NA
v_gene: TRBV20-1
j_gene: TRBJ2-7
abundance: few
CDR3aa: CSARNVENRVIGEQYF
CDR3nt: TGCAGTGCTAGGAATGTAGAAAACAGGGTGATCGGCGAGCAGTACTTC

d_gene: NA
v_gene: TRBV6-5
j_gene: TRBJ2-7
abundance: NA
CDR3aa: CASSYNSWEQYF
CDR3nt: TGTGCCAGCAGTTACAATAGCTGGGAGCAGTACTTC

d_gene: NA
v_gene: TRBV7-9
j_gene: TRBJ2-1
abundance: many
CDR3aa: CASSLVSYNEQFF
CDR3nt: TGTGCCAGCAGCTTGGTATCATACAATGAGCAGTTCTTC

d_gene: NA
v_gene: TRBV18
j_gene: TRBJ1-6
abundance: NA
CDR3aa: CASSTGQPTSNSPLHF
CDR3nt: TGTGCCAGCTCAACGGGCCAGCCGACGTCTAATTCACCCCTCCACTTT

d_gene: TRBD1
v_gene: TRBV12-3/TRBV12-4
j_gene: TRBJ1-2
abundance: many
CDR3aa: CASSQRDRDGYTF
CDR3nt: TGTGCCAGCAGCCAGCGGGACAGGGATGGCTACACCTTC

d_gene: NA
v_gene: TRBV4-1
j_gene: TRBJ1-6
abundance: NA
CDR3aa: CASSQDSGLNSPLHF
CDR3nt: TGCGCCAGCAGCCAAGATTCAGGGCTCAATTCACCCCTCCACTTT

d_gene: NA
v_gene: TRBV12-3/TRBV12-4
j_gene: TRBJ1-5
abundance: many
CDR3aa: CASSGLVKDQPQHF
CDR3nt: TGTGCCAGCAGCGGGCTGGTAAAGGATCAGCCCCAGCATTTT

d_gene: NA
v_gene: TRBV12-3/TRBV12-4
j_gene: TRBJ1-1
abundance: NA
CDR3aa: CASLPFLMNTEAFF
CDR3nt: TGTGCCAGCTTGCCCTTTCTCATGAACACTGAAGCTTTCTTT

d_gene: TRBD2
v_gene: TRBV4-2
j_gene: TRBJ2-7
abundance: many
CDR3aa: CASSLGLAGSYEQYF
CDR3nt: TGTGCCAGCAGCCTCGGACTAGCGGGGTCCTACGAGCAGTACTTC

d_gene: TRBD2
v_gene: TRBV11-2
j_gene: TRBJ2-1
abundance: many
CDR3aa: CASKKGLDSYNEQFF
CDR3nt: TGTGCCAGCAAGAAGGGACTAGACTCCTACAATGAGCAGTTCTTC

d_gene: NA
v_gene: TRBV2
j_gene: TRBJ1-4
abundance: many
CDR3aa: CASSPGWTNEKLFF
CDR3nt: TGTGCCAGCAGTCCAGGGTGGACTAATGAAAAACTGTTTTTT